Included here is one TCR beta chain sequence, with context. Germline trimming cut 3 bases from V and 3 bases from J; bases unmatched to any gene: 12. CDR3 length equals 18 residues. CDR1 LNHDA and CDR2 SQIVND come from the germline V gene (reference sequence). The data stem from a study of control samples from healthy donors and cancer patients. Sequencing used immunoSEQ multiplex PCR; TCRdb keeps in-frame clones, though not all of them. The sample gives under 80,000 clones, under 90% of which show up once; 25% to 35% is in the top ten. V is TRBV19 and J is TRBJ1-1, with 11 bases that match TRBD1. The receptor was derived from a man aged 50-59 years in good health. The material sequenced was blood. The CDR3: CASSMNPSGTGGYTEAFF. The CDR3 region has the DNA TGTGCCAGTAGTATGAACCCGTCCGGGACAGGGGGGTACACTGAAGCTTTCTTT.